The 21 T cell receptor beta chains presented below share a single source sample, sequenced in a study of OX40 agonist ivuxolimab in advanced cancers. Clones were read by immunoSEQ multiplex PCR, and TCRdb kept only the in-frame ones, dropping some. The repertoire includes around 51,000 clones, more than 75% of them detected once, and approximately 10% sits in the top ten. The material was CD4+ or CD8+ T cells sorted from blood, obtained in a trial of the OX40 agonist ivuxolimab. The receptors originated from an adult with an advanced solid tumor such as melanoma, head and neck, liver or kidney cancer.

The CDR3 DNA sequence: TGTGCCAGCAGCCCAGGGGGCTACGAGCAGTACTTC. Translated, it gives CASSPGGYEQYF. The V and J genes are TRBV7-9 and TRBJ2-7, with 7 bases lining up with TRBD1. Germline V lookup: CDR1 SEHNR, CDR2 FQNEAQ (reference sequence). V lost 5 bases to trimming and J lost 3 bases; unmatched junction nucleotides: 1. The CDR3 covers 12 residues.

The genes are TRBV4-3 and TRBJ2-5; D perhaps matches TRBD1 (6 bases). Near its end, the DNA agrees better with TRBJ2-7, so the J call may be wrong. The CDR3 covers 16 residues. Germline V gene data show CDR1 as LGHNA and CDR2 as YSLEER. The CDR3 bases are TGCGCCAGCAGCCAAGATCAGGTCGGGACAACCTACGAGCAGTACTTC. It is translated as CASSQDQVGTTYEQYF.

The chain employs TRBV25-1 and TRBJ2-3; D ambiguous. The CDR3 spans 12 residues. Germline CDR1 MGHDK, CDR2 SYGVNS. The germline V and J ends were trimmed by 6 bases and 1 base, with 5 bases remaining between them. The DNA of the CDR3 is TGTGCCAGCAGCGCGGGCACAGATACGCAGTATTTT. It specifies CASSAGTDTQYF.

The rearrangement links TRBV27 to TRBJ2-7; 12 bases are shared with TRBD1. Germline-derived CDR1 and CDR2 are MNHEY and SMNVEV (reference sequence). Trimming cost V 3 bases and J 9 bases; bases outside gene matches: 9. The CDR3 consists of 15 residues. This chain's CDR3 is CASSFVGQGAPGQYF. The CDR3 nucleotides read TGTGCCAGCAGTTTTGTGGGACAGGGGGCCCCCGGGCAGTACTTC.

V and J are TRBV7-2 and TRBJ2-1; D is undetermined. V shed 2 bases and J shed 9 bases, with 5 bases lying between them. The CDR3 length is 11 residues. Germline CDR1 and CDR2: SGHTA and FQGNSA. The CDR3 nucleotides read TGTGCCAGCAGCTTATCCCCTGAGCAGTTCTTC. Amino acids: CASSLSPEQFF.

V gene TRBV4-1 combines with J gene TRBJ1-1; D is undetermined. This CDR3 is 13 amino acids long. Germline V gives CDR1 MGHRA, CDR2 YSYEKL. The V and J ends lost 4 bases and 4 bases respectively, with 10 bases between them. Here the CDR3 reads CASSPPGSTEAFF. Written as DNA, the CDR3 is TGCGCCAGCAGCCCCCCAGGAAGCACTGAAGCTTTCTTT.

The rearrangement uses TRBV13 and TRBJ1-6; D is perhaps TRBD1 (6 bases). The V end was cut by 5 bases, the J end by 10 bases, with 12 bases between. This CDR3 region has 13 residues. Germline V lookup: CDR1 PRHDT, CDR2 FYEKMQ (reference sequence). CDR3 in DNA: TGTGCCAGCAGCCCGGGGGCATCATCACCCCTCCACTTT. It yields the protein CASSPGASSPLHF.

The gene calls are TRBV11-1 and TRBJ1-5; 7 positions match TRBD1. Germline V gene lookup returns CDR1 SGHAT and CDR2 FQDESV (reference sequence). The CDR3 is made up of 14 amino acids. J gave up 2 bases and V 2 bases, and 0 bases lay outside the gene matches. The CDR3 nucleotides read TGTGCCAGCAGCTTAACAGGGGGCAATCAGCCCCAGCATTTT. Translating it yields CASSLTGGNQPQHF. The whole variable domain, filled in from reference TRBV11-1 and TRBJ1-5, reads EAEVAQSPRYKITEKSQAVAFWCDPISGHATLYWYRQILGQGPELLVQFQDESVVDDSQLPKDRFSAERLKGVDSTLKIQPAELGDSAMYLCASSLTGGNQPQHFGDGTRLSIL.

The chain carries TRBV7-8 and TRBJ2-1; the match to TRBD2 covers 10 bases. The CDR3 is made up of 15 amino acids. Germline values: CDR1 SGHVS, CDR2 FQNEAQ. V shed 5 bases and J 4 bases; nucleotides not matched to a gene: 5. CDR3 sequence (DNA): TGTGCCAGCAGCCCCGAGCGGGGGGGATACAATGAGCAGTTCTTC. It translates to CASSPERGGYNEQFF.

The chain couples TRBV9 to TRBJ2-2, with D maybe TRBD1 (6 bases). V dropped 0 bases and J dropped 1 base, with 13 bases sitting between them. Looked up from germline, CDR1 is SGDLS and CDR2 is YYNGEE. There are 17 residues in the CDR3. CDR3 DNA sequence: TGTGCCAGCAGCGTAGCGGAGACAGGCGTGAACACCGGGGAGCTGTTTTTT. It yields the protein CASSVAETGVNTGELFF.

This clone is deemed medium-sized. The CDR3 sequence: CASSVTPQGNEQYF. The CDR3 nucleotides read TGTGCCAGCAGTGTTACCCCCCAGGGGAACGAGCAGTACTTC. J is TRBJ2-7 and V is TRBV27, with D possibly being TRBD1 (6 bases). Deletions cut 5 bases from V and 5 bases from J, with 16 bases between. Per the germline V gene, CDR1 is MNHEY and CDR2 is SMNVEV (reference sequence). The CDR3 has 14 amino acids.

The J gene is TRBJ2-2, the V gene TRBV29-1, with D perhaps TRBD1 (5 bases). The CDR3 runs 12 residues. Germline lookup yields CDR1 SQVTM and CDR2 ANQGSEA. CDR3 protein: CSLEGASGELFF. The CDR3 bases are TGCAGTCTAGAAGGGGCCTCCGGGGAGCTGTTTTTT.

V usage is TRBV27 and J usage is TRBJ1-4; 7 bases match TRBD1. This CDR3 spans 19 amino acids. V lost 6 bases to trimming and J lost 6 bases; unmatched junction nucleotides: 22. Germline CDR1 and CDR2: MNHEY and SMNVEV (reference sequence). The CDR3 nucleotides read TGTGCCAGCAGACCAAAAAGGTTTGATCACGGCAGGGGGGATGAAAAACTGTTTTTT. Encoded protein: CASRPKRFDHGRGDEKLFF.

The CDR3 coding sequence is TGTGCCAGCAGTTACTCGGGATTCGGGAATGAGCAGTTCTTC. As protein: CASSYSGFGNEQFF. The rearrangement joins TRBV6-5 to TRBJ2-1; the D is unclear. The V end lost 0 bases, the J end lost 7 bases, and 10 bases lay between the germline ends. This CDR3 spans 14 amino acids. CDR1 and CDR2 (germline): MNHEY, SVGAGI.

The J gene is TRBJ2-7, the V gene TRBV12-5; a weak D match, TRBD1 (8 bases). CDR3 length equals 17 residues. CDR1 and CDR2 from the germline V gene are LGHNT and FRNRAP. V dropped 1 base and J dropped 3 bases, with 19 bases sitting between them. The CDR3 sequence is CASGLGTGGEFRYEQYF. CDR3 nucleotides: TGTGCTAGTGGTTTGGGAACAGGGGGGGAATTTCGCTACGAGCAGTACTTC.

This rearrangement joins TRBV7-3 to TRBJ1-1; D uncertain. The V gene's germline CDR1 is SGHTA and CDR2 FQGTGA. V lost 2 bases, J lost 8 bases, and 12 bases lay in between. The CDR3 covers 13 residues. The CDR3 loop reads CASSLGVGVEAFF. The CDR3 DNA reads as TGTGCCAGCAGCTTAGGGGTAGGAGTGGAAGCTTTCTTT.

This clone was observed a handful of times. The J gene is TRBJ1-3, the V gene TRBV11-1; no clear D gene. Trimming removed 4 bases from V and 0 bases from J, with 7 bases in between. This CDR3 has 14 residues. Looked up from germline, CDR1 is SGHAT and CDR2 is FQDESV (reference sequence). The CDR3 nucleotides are TGTGCCAGCAGCTACGCCAGCTCTGGAAACACCATATATTTT. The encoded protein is CASSYASSGNTIYF.

The CDR3 coding sequence is TGTGCCAGCAGCTCCGGGACAGGGGGCAATCAGCCCCAGCATTTT. Translated: CASSSGTGGNQPQHF. The J gene is TRBJ1-5, the V gene TRBV7-6; 10 nucleotides agree with TRBD1. The V gene's germline CDR1 is SGHVS and CDR2 FNYEAQ. The CDR3 sequence is 15 residues long. V shed 4 bases, J shed 2 bases, and the junction held 2 bases outside the gene matches.

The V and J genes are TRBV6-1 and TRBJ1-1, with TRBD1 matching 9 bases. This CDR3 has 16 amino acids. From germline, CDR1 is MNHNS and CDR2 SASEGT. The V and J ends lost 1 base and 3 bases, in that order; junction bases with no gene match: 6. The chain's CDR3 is CASSEGDREPDTEAFF. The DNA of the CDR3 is TGTGCCAGCAGTGAAGGGGACAGGGAACCCGACACTGAAGCTTTCTTT.

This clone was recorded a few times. CDR3 amino acids: CASSPPGASQGLAFF. CDR3 coding DNA: TGTGCCAGCAGCCCCCCCGGGGCGTCGCAGGGTCTGGCTTTCTTT. V is TRBV21-1 and J is TRBJ1-1. TRBV21-1 is assigned pseudogene status. The CDR3 runs 15 residues.

This CDR3 is CASSQDQSNEQFF. For the CDR3, the DNA is TGCGCCAGCAGCCAAGATCAAAGCAATGAGCAGTTCTTC. The V and J genes are TRBV4-3 and TRBJ2-1; D gene uncertain. This CDR3 is 13 amino acids long. Germline values: CDR1 LGHNA, CDR2 YSLEER. Deletions cut 0 bases from V and 6 bases from J, with 6 bases between.